Below are 27 T cell receptor beta chains sequenced from a single sample in a study of blood T cell repertoires in COVID-19. Data came from immunoSEQ multiplex PCR; TCRdb stores just in-frame clones and leaves some out. The sample lists roughly 200,000 clones; 87% were seen once. Sequencing was carried out using PBMCs or T cells enriched from blood (not recorded which). Receptor source: a man aged 18 to 29 with acute COVID-19.

This clone turned up a few times. This rearrangement joins TRBV28 to TRBJ2-1; 10 nucleotides match TRBD1. J lost 5 bases, V lost 7 bases, and 17 bases had no gene match. From germline, CDR1 is MDHEN and CDR2 SYDVKM. CDR3 size: 18 residues. For the CDR3, the DNA is TGTGCCAGCAAGACAGGGGGCCTTAAATCGGGAGGGAACAATGAGCAGTTCTTC. It translates to CASKTGGLKSGGNNEQFF. The full variable domain, its missing parts supplied by reference TRBV28 and TRBJ2-1, is DVKVTQSSRYLVKRTGEKVFLECVQDMDHENMFWYRQDPGLGLRLIYFSYDVKMKEKGDIPEGYSVSREKKERFSLILESASTNQTSMYLCASKTGGLKSGGNNEQFFGPGTRLTVL.

This clone was picked up a small number of times. The chain is built from TRBV5-1 and TRBJ1-5, with 9 bases aligning to TRBD1. The CDR3 sequence is 15 residues long. Unmatched junction bases numbered 5, after V lost 1 base and J lost 6 bases. Germline-derived CDR1 and CDR2 are SGHRS and YFSETQ. The CDR3: CASSLTGGAGQPQHF. CDR3 coding DNA: TGCGCCAGCAGCTTGACAGGGGGCGCGGGTCAGCCCCAGCATTTT.

This clone was found many times. The chain is built from TRBV30 and TRBJ2-7; 7 bases fit TRBD1. With 3 bases clipped from V and 0 bases from J, the junction kept 8 bases outside the gene matches. The CDR3 has 15 residues. Germline assignment: CDR1 GTSNPN and CDR2 SVGIG (reference sequence). The CDR3 here is CAWRQGQWASYEQYF. The DNA for the CDR3 is TGTGCCTGGAGGCAGGGACAGTGGGCCTCCTACGAGCAGTACTTC.

The CDR3 loop reads CASSFGTSGSRVTDTQYF. The DNA for the CDR3 is TGTGCCAGCAGCTTTGGGACTAGCGGGAGTAGGGTTACAGATACGCAGTATTTT. The chain employs TRBV7-9 and TRBJ2-3; 14 bases align to TRBD2. Germline V gene lookup returns CDR1 SEHNR and CDR2 FQNEAQ (reference sequence). The CDR3 length is 18 residues. Trimming took 3 bases from V and 3 from J; bases not matched to a gene: 8.

J is TRBJ2-7 and V is TRBV30; weak D call: TRBD1 (6 bases). This CDR3 is 15 amino acids long. Trimming took 0 bases from V and 2 from J, leaving 14 bases between them. CDR1 GTSNPN and CDR2 SVGIG come from the germline V gene (reference sequence). The CDR3 is CAWSVGTGITYEQYF. The CDR3 region has the DNA TGTGCCTGGAGTGTAGGTACAGGGATCACCTACGAGCAGTACTTC.

As DNA, the CDR3 is TGTGCCAGTCATACAGGGGGTACTCTTGGCTACACCTTC. Protein sequence: CASHTGGTLGYTF. The chain carries TRBV6-5 and TRBJ1-2; 8 bases match TRBD1. The germline CDR1 and CDR2 sequences are MNHEY and SVGAGI. Trimming removed 9 bases from V and 7 bases from J; junction bases left unmatched: 10. This CDR3 is built from 13 residues.

The chain carries TRBV11-3 and TRBJ2-2, with D unclear. This CDR3 is built from 13 residues. Germline lookup yields CDR1 SGHNT and CDR2 YENEEA. V was clipped by 3 bases and J by 4 bases, with 6 bases between them. The CDR3: CASSFSITGELFF. CDR3 bases: TGTGCCAGCAGCTTCTCTATCACCGGGGAGCTGTTTTTT. Using reference TRBV11-3 and TRBJ2-2 for the parts outside the CDR3, the full variable domain is EAGVVQSPRYKIIEKKQPVAFWCNPISGHNTLYWYLQNLGQGPELLIRYENEEAVDDSQLPKDRFSAERLKGVDSTLKIQPAELGDSAVYLCASSFSITGELFFGEGSRLTVL.

The rearrangement links TRBV6-5 to TRBJ1-1; D gene uncertain. CDR3 length equals 13 residues. Trimming pared 5 bases from V and 6 bases from J, leaving 13 bases between. In germline, CDR1 is MNHEY, CDR2 SVGAGI. The CDR3 protein is CASSTPVGAEAFF. DNA of the CDR3: TGTGCCAGCAGTACCCCTGTCGGGGCTGAAGCTTTCTTT.

The chain carries TRBV4-2 and TRBJ2-1; possibly TRBD2 for D (5 bases). The ends were cut back, 5 bases at V and 8 bases at J, with 7 bases in the middle. The CDR3 runs to 11 residues. Germline V CDR1 and CDR2: LGHNA, YNFKEQ. The CDR3 sequence is CASSSGDEQFF. DNA of the CDR3: TGTGCCAGCAGCTCCGGGGATGAGCAGTTCTTC.

The chain recombines TRBV7-9 with TRBJ2-3; weak D call: TRBD2 (6 bases). Germline loops: CDR1 SEHNR, CDR2 FQNEAQ (reference sequence). The germline V and J ends were trimmed by 1 base and 2 bases, with 16 bases remaining between them. The CDR3 is 17 residues long. CDR3 sequence reads: CASSLGQPSANTDTQYF. The CDR3 DNA is TGTGCCAGCAGCTTAGGGCAGCCTAGCGCGAACACAGATACGCAGTATTTT.

The chain is built from TRBV5-6 and TRBJ2-7, with TRBD1 matching 12 bases. The CDR3 covers 17 residues. Germline V gives CDR1 SGHDT, CDR2 YYEEEE. V dropped 1 base and J dropped 1; count of bases not matched to a gene: 6. The CDR3 loop reads CASSLSGTGGLSYEQYF. The CDR3 bases are TGTGCCAGCAGCTTGAGTGGGACAGGGGGCCTTTCCTACGAGCAGTACTTC.

The V gene is TRBV7-3, the J gene TRBJ1-1; D remains unclear. CDR1 is SGHTA, CDR2 FQGTGA, per germline. With 4 bases removed from V and 2 bases from J, the gap between germline ends came to 8 bases. The CDR3 runs to 13 residues. In DNA, the CDR3 is TGTGCCAGCAGCTCCGGAGGAAACACTGAAGCTTTCTTT. The encoded protein is CASSSGGNTEAFF.

V gene TRBV25-1 combines with J gene TRBJ1-2; 7 positions match TRBD1. The length of the CDR3 is 14 residues. Germline V gives CDR1 MGHDK, CDR2 SYGVNS. V lost 4 bases and J lost 4; bases outside the gene matches: 6. The CDR3, as DNA: TGTGCCAGCAGTGCCCCAGGGGGGACCTATGGCTACACCTTC. This translates into CASSAPGGTYGYTF.

The chain uses TRBV7-2 and TRBJ2-7; 9 bases align to TRBD1. This CDR3 is 15 amino acids long. V was clipped by 1 base and J by 2 bases; unmatched bases: 3. Germline V gene lookup returns CDR1 SGHTA and CDR2 FQGNSA. The chain's CDR3 is CASSLGQGDTYEQYF. CDR3 sequence (DNA): TGTGCCAGCAGCTTAGGACAGGGGGATACCTACGAGCAGTACTTC.

The rearrangement joins TRBV7-9 to TRBJ2-7, with unresolved D. Trimming took 4 bases from V and 7 from J, leaving 8 bases between them. Germline lookup yields CDR1 SEHNR and CDR2 FQNEAQ (reference sequence). This CDR3 is built from 11 residues. The CDR3 is CASSSRGEQYF. The CDR3 DNA follows: TGTGCCAGCAGCTCGAGAGGTGAGCAGTACTTC.

V and J are TRBV27 and TRBJ2-5, with D possibly TRBD2 on 6 matching bases. CDR3 length equals 14 residues. Per germline, CDR1 MNHEY and CDR2 SMNVEV (reference sequence). Trimming left V 6 bases short and J 1 base short, with 12 bases between. CDR3 sequence: CASRRDWPQETQYF. DNA of the CDR3: TGTGCCAGCAGACGGGACTGGCCCCAAGAGACCCAGTACTTC.

The chain recombines TRBV19 with TRBJ2-7, with 7 bases aligning to TRBD1. CDR1 and CDR2 from the germline V gene are LNHDA and SQIVND (reference sequence). With 5 bases clipped from V and 9 bases from J, the junction kept 10 bases outside the gene matches. There are 13 residues in the CDR3. CDR3 in DNA: TGTGCCAGTAGTCTCAGGGGGAAAGGCTGGCAGTACTTC. Translation gives CASSLRGKGWQYF. Combining the CDR3 with reference TRBV19 and TRBJ2-7 gives the whole variable domain DGGITQSPKYLFRKEGQNVTLSCEQNLNHDAMYWYRQDPGQGLRLIYYSQIVNDFQKGDIAEGYSVSREKKESFPLTVTSAQKNPTAFYLCASSLRGKGWQYFGPGTRLTVT.

The chain links TRBV24-1 to TRBJ2-2, with D hard to call. CDR3 length: 17 amino acids. Deletions cut 4 bases from V and 6 bases from J, with 20 bases between. CDR1 is KGHDR and CDR2 is SFDVKD in the germline V gene. CDR3 region: CATSDSLGSHPPGELFF. Written as DNA, the CDR3 is TGTGCCACCAGTGACTCCCTCGGGTCTCATCCCCCCGGGGAGCTGTTTTTT.

This clone is a singleton in its sample. J is TRBJ2-2 and V is TRBV19; 8 bases fit TRBD2. Germline loops: CDR1 LNHDA, CDR2 SQIVND (reference sequence). CDR3 length: 15 residues. The J segment lost 4 bases and the V segment lost 5 bases, leaving 6 bases of the junction unmatched. The CDR3 DNA follows: TGTGCCAGTAGTCCCGGACTAGCCTTCACCGGGGAGCTGTTTTTT. It translates to CASSPGLAFTGELFF.

This chain joins TRBV6-4 and TRBJ2-1; 9 nucleotides align to TRBD2. Looked up from germline, CDR1 is MRHNA and CDR2 is SNTAGT. V lost 0 bases and J lost 4; bases outside the gene matches: 1. This CDR3 is 15 amino acids long. The DNA of the CDR3 is TGTGCCAGCAGTGACTCGCTAGCGGGATACAATGAGCAGTTCTTC. Its protein is CASSDSLAGYNEQFF.

This clone came up once. This chain joins TRBV10-3 and TRBJ2-1; 7 bases align to TRBD2. Unmatched junction bases numbered 9, after V lost 5 bases and J lost 8 bases. The CDR3 covers 14 residues. Germline V gene lookup returns CDR1 ENHRY and CDR2 SYGVKD. DNA of the CDR3: TGTGCCATCAGTACCTCACCTCTAGCGGATGAGCAGTTCTTC. It encodes CAISTSPLADEQFF.

The chain has TRBV4-1 and TRBJ2-7; D not certain. The CDR3 runs to 13 residues. Trimming shortened V by 1 base and J by 4 bases, and 8 bases separated the two germline ends. Germline lookup yields CDR1 MGHRA and CDR2 YSYEKL. CDR3 in amino acids: CASSQGPAYEQYF. The CDR3 coding sequence is TGCGCCAGCAGCCAAGGTCCAGCGTACGAGCAGTACTTC.

The chain joins TRBV7-9 to TRBJ2-3, with TRBD2 as a possible D gene (6 bases). The ends were cut back, 10 bases at V and 1 base at J, with 9 bases in the middle. This CDR3 spans 12 amino acids. Germline V gene sequence: CDR1 SEHNR, CDR2 FQNEAQ (reference sequence). CDR3 bases: TGTGCCAACGAGCGGGGCACAGATACGCAGTATTTT. Residues: CANERGTDTQYF. Based on the CDR3 plus reference TRBV7-9 and TRBJ2-3, the full variable domain is DTGVSQNPRHKITKRGQNVTFRCDPISEHNRLYWYRQTLGQGPEFLTYFQNEAQLEKSRLLSDRFSAERPKGSFSTLEIQRTEQGDSAMYLCANERGTDTQYFGPGTRLTVL.

This clone was recorded once. J is TRBJ1-5 and V is TRBV18; the D is unclear. The CDR3 sequence is 14 residues long. V was clipped by 1 base and J by 3 bases, with 7 bases between them. Per the germline V gene, CDR1 is KGHSH and CDR2 is LQKENI. The CDR3 loop is CASSPQENNQPQHF. The CDR3 coding sequence is TGTGCCAGCTCACCACAGGAGAACAATCAGCCCCAGCATTTT.

The chain joins TRBV5-1 to TRBJ2-5, with TRBD1 identical over 9 bases. The CDR3 sequence is 15 residues long. Germline values: CDR1 SGHRS, CDR2 YFSETQ. V dropped 3 bases and J dropped 5; count of bases not matched to a gene: 8. In nucleotides, the CDR3 is TGCGCCAGCAGCTCCACCGGGACAGGGAGGGAGACCCAGTACTTC. Translation gives CASSSTGTGRETQYF.

The chain is built from TRBV14 and TRBJ1-2, with TRBD1 as a possible D gene (5 bases). This CDR3 has 15 residues. The ends were cut back, 1 base at V and 8 bases at J, with 17 bases in the middle. Looked up from germline, CDR1 is SGHDN and CDR2 is FVKESK. CDR3 protein: CASSQADRTWGGYTF. In DNA form, the CDR3 reads TGTGCCAGCAGCCAAGCAGACAGAACCTGGGGAGGCTACACCTTC. Full variable domain (rest looked up from reference TRBV14 and TRBJ1-2): EAGVTQFPSHSVIEKGQTVTLRCDPISGHDNLYWYRRVMGKEIKFLLHFVKESKQDESGMPNNRFLAERTGGTYSTLKVQPAELEDSGVYFCASSQADRTWGGYTFGSGTRLTVV.

This clone is a singleton in its sample. V and J are TRBV28 and TRBJ2-7, with TRBD2 matching 11 bases. Germline V lookup: CDR1 MDHEN, CDR2 SYDVKM. J lost 5 bases, V lost 9 bases, and 6 bases had no gene match. CDR3 length: 13 amino acids. The chain's CDR3 is CASFTSGSHEQYF. In DNA form, the CDR3 reads TGTGCCAGTTTTACTAGCGGGAGCCACGAGCAGTACTTC. Full variable domain (rest looked up from reference TRBV28 and TRBJ2-7): DVKVTQSSRYLVKRTGEKVFLECVQDMDHENMFWYRQDPGLGLRLIYFSYDVKMKEKGDIPEGYSVSREKKERFSLILESASTNQTSMYLCASFTSGSHEQYFGPGTRLTVT.